Each of the 12 T cell receptor beta chains below was sequenced from the same sample in a study of blood T cell repertoires in COVID-19. Profiled with immunoSEQ multiplex PCR; TCRdb holds only in-frame clones, not every one. The sample has 300,000 to 450,000 clones, roughly four fifths seen once. Sequenced input: peripheral blood. The receptors shown here come from a human donor with acute or convalescent COVID-19. The donor label of this sample is uncertain.

In its sample, this clone was seen a few times. The V and J genes are TRBV6-6 and TRBJ1-3; D perhaps matches TRBD1 (5 bases). Germline assignment: CDR1 MNHNY and CDR2 SVGAGI (reference sequence). The V end was cut by 7 bases, the J end by 0 bases, with 7 bases between. This CDR3 comprises 13 residues. CDR3 sequence (DNA): TGTGCCAGCACCGACAGCTCTGGAAACACCATATATTTT. Protein sequence: CASTDSSGNTIYF.

The chain links TRBV7-9 to TRBJ2-7; TRBD2 aligns across 9 bases. The CDR3 is 16 amino acids. CDR1 and CDR2 from the germline V gene are SEHNR and FQNEAQ (reference sequence). V lost 0 bases, J lost 3 bases, and 6 bases stayed unmatched. The CDR3 region has the DNA TGTGCCAGCAGCTTAGCTGGGACTAGCAGCCGCTACGAGCAGTACTTC. It encodes CASSLAGTSSRYEQYF.

This clone appeared a single time. The chain couples TRBV11-2 to TRBJ2-5, with 11 nucleotides matching TRBD2. Germline V gives CDR1 SGHAT, CDR2 FQNNGV. Trimming cost V 0 bases and J 5 bases; bases outside gene matches: 5. The CDR3 sequence is 16 residues long. Here the CDR3 DNA reads TGTGCCAGCAGCTTAGACCTAGCGGGAGGCGGGGAGACCCAGTACTTC. Protein: CASSLDLAGGGETQYF. Full variable domain (rest looked up from reference TRBV11-2 and TRBJ2-5): EAGVAQSPRYKIIEKRQSVAFWCNPISGHATLYWYQQILGQGPKLLIQFQNNGVVDDSQLPKDRFSAERLKGVDSTLKIQPAKLEDSAVYLCASSLDLAGGGETQYFGPGTRLLVL.

The chain is built from TRBV6-1 and TRBJ2-1, with unresolved D. CDR1 is MNHNS and CDR2 is SASEGT in the germline V gene. This CDR3 spans 13 amino acids. Trimming pared 3 bases from V and 6 bases from J, leaving 9 bases between. This chain's CDR3 is CASSELVPNEQFF. The CDR3 bases are TGTGCCAGCAGTGAGCTAGTTCCCAATGAGCAGTTCTTC.

V usage is TRBV27 and J usage is TRBJ1-5; D not resolved. The CDR3 has 15 amino acids. Germline V lookup: CDR1 MNHEY, CDR2 SMNVEV (reference sequence). The V gene lost 6 bases and the J gene lost 4 bases, with 16 bases spanning the gap. CDR3 in amino acids: CASRSLGGGNQPQHF. CDR3 DNA sequence: TGTGCCAGCAGATCCCTAGGTGGTGGGAATCAGCCCCAGCATTTT.

This chain connects TRBV21-1 to TRBJ2-1; TRBD2 reflects the table's D call only, with no check against the DNA. TRBV21-1 is a recognized pseudogene. This CDR3 is 13 amino acids long. The CDR3 spells CASSYRRIVEQFF. The CDR3 DNA reads as TGTGCCAGCAGTTACCGCCGTATAGTTGAGCAGTTCTTC.

The genes are TRBV2 and TRBJ1-1, with TRBD1 matching 11 bases. CDR3 size: 15 residues. Germline values: CDR1 SNHLY, CDR2 FYNNEI. V dropped 5 bases and J dropped 1; count of bases not matched to a gene: 3. The CDR3 DNA is TGTGCCAGCAGTCAGGGACAGGGGGGGAACACTGAAGCTTTCTTT. It encodes CASSQGQGGNTEAFF.

The chain joins TRBV6-5 to TRBJ2-3; 7 bases match TRBD2. With V trimmed by 4 bases and J by 0 bases, 4 bases remained unmatched. Germline V gives CDR1 MNHEY, CDR2 SVGAGI. CDR3 length: 15 residues. The CDR3 reads CASSFGGLSTDTQYF. The CDR3 DNA is TGTGCCAGCAGTTTCGGGGGGTTGAGCACAGATACGCAGTATTTT.

The chain combines TRBV19 with TRBJ1-2, with 8 bases that match TRBD1. CDR1 and CDR2 (germline): LNHDA, SQIVND (reference sequence). J lost 8 bases, V lost 1 base, and 9 bases had no gene match. The CDR3 extends over 15 amino acids. CDR3 in DNA: TGTGCCAGTAGTATAGCCTCAGGGGGCATATCCGGCTACACCTTC. Protein sequence: CASSIASGGISGYTF.

This chain connects TRBV18 to TRBJ1-3; no clear D. The germline V and J ends were trimmed by 3 bases and 1 base, with 13 bases remaining between them. The CDR3 sequence is 16 residues long. Germline lookup yields CDR1 KGHSH and CDR2 LQKENI. CDR3 nucleotides: TGTGCCAGCTCACCGTCGACTCCGACTTCTGGAAACACCATATATTTT. This codes for CASSPSTPTSGNTIYF.

The gene calls are TRBV5-5 and TRBJ1-6; 8 bases align to TRBD1. From germline, CDR1 is SGHKS and CDR2 YYEKEE (reference sequence). V lost 3 bases, J lost 7 bases, and 6 bases stayed unmatched. CDR3 length equals 15 residues. This CDR3 reads CASSSTRTGNSPLHF. The CDR3 coding sequence is TGTGCCAGCAGCTCCACACGGACAGGGAATTCACCCCTCCACTTT. Supplemented by reference TRBV5-5 and TRBJ1-6, the full variable domain reads DAGVTQSPTHLIKTRGQQVTLRCSPISGHKSVSWYQQVLGQGPQFIFQYYEKEERGRGNFPDRFSARQFPNYSSELNVNALLLGDSALYLCASSSTRTGNSPLHFGNGTRLTVT.

This clone was counted between two and nine times. The rearrangement links TRBV6-5 to TRBJ1-6; maybe TRBD1 (5 bases). V lost 0 bases to trimming and J lost 16 bases, with 13 bases between them. The CDR3 is 13 amino acids. The V gene's germline CDR1 is MNHEY and CDR2 SVGAGI. DNA for the CDR3: TGTGCCAGCAGTTACTCGACTAGGGAGGGGCTCCACTTT. It yields the protein CASSYSTREGLHF.